A single sample is the source of the 30 T cell receptor beta chains below, sequenced in a study of shared clonotypes between healthy human individuals. This table comes from immunoSEQ multiplex PCR, and its TCRdb copy is limited to in-frame clones, with some not included. There are fewer than 3 million clones in the sample; around 93% occur only once, and around 0.35% lies in the top ten. The sample consisted of naive CD4+ T cells from PBMCs. Subset given: CD45RA+ positively selected. These receptors were collected from a young man in good health. Some clones in this sample may be carry-over from other donors' samples.

V usage is TRBV14 and J usage is TRBJ2-1, with TRBD2 matching over 12 bases. This CDR3 comprises 15 residues. After removal of 1 base from V and 10 bases from J, the junction contained 5 bases not matched to a gene. Germline CDR1 is SGHDN and CDR2 is FVKESK. The CDR3 here is CASSQGLAGAREQFF. CDR3 nucleotide sequence: TGTGCCAGCAGCCAAGGACTAGCGGGGGCCCGAGAGCAGTTCTTC.

To note about this clone: Other DNA sequences in the same sample also yield this CDR3. The chain combines TRBV4-2 with TRBJ2-5; maybe TRBD2 (6 bases). The CDR3 runs 16 residues. Germline V lookup: CDR1 LGHNA, CDR2 YNFKEQ. Trimming removed 0 bases from V and 2 bases from J, with 13 bases in between. The CDR3 coding sequence is TGTGCCAGCAGCCAAGATTTGGGGGGAGGTCAAGAGACCCAGTACTTC. Translation: CASSQDLGGGQETQYF.

Points on this clone: Other DNA sequences in this sample translate to the same CDR3. The chain is built from TRBV7-2 and TRBJ2-1; 12 bases line up with TRBD2. Losses at the gene ends were 3 bases for V and 9 bases for J; bases not matched to a gene: 3. Germline CDR1 reads SGHTA; CDR2 reads FQGNSA. This CDR3 comprises 14 residues. This CDR3 is CASSLTSGRGEQFF. The CDR3 nucleotides read TGTGCCAGCAGCTTGACTAGCGGGAGAGGTGAGCAGTTCTTC.

The chain carries TRBV28 and TRBJ1-4; 9 positions agree with TRBD1. From germline, CDR1 is MDHEN and CDR2 SYDVKM. This CDR3 has 15 amino acids. V trimming: 8 bases; J trimming: 0 bases; junction bases outside the gene matches: 4. CDR3 DNA: TGTGCCAGCCTGACAGGGGGGGCAACTAATGAAAAACTGTTTTTT. It specifies CASLTGGATNEKLFF.

The chain combines TRBV27 with TRBJ2-5; D might be TRBD2 (6 bases). V dropped 6 bases and J dropped 4 bases, with 15 bases sitting between them. Germline values: CDR1 MNHEY, CDR2 SMNVEV (reference sequence). The CDR3 runs 14 residues. In DNA, the CDR3 is TGTGCCAGCAGATATTTCGGGGGAGCAGAGACCCAGTACTTC. Amino acid sequence: CASRYFGGAETQYF.

This clone was recorded once. This rearrangement joins TRBV25-1 to TRBJ2-2, with 7 bases that match TRBD2. CDR3 length equals 17 residues. Germline CDR1 and CDR2: MGHDK and SYGVNS. V gave up 6 bases and J gave up 4 bases; unmatched junction bases: 14. This CDR3 reads CASRTPSGGSGTGELFF. The CDR3 DNA sequence: TGTGCCAGCAGGACTCCCTCTGGCGGGAGTGGCACCGGGGAGCTGTTTTTT.

This chain uses TRBV5-1 with TRBJ1-1; 10 nucleotides agree with TRBD1. The V and J ends lost 2 bases and 5 bases, in that order; junction bases with no gene match: 15. Germline CDR1 is SGHRS and CDR2 is YFSETQ. The length of the CDR3 is 18 residues. CDR3 nucleotides: TGCGCCAGCAGCTTCACCTTGACAGGGGGCGCGGGGAATACTGAAGCTTTCTTT. Its translation: CASSFTLTGGAGNTEAFF.

The chain links TRBV28 to TRBJ2-5; 8 bases line up with TRBD2. Trimming removed 4 bases from V and 7 bases from J; junction bases left unmatched: 5. CDR3 length equals 13 residues. CDR1 MDHEN and CDR2 SYDVKM come from the germline V gene. The CDR3 reads CASSSGTRGTQYF. The CDR3 DNA reads as TGTGCCAGCAGTTCGGGGACTAGGGGGACCCAGTACTTC.

The rearrangement uses TRBV18 and TRBJ1-2; 8 bases are a match to TRBD1. Germline CDR1 reads KGHSH; CDR2 reads LQKENI. The ends lost 3 bases at V and 8 bases at J; junction bases unmatched: 5. CDR3 size: 13 residues. The CDR3 DNA reads as TGTGCCAGCTCACCGCAGGGGGCGAAGGGCTACACCTTC. Its protein is CASSPQGAKGYTF. The full variable domain, with the rest looked up from reference TRBV18 and TRBJ1-2, is NAGVMQNPRHLVRRRGQEARLRCSPMKGHSHVYWYRQLPEEGLKFMVYLQKENIIDESGMPKERFSAEFPKEGPSILRIQQVVRGDSAAYFCASSPQGAKGYTFGSGTRLTVV.

Concerning this clone: This sample includes further DNA sequences coding for the same CDR3. The chain uses TRBV5-1 and TRBJ2-7, with D tentatively TRBD2 (5 bases). V lost 0 bases to trimming and J lost 0 bases, with 10 bases between them. This CDR3 is built from 15 residues. Germline V gene lookup returns CDR1 SGHRS and CDR2 YFSETQ. The CDR3 here is CASSLVAGSSYEQYF. In nucleotides, the CDR3 is TGCGCCAGCAGCTTGGTGGCGGGTAGCTCCTACGAGCAGTACTTC.

This chain joins TRBV4-2 and TRBJ2-2; D unclear. The ends were cut back, 4 bases at V and 4 bases at J, with 10 bases in the middle. The CDR3 totals 14 residues. Germline CDR1 reads LGHNA; CDR2 reads YNFKEQ. The DNA for the CDR3 is TGTGCCAGCAGCCGGAGCGTACGCACCGGGGAGCTGTTTTTT. Its translation is CASSRSVRTGELFF.

The chain carries TRBV29-1 and TRBJ2-3; D remains unclear. Deletions cut 6 bases from V and 1 base from J, with 11 bases between. Germline V gene lookup returns CDR1 SQVTM and CDR2 ANQGSEA. CDR3 length equals 13 residues. DNA for the CDR3: TGCAGCGTGGGCTGGTCTCGCACAGATACGCAGTATTTT. Encoded protein: CSVGWSRTDTQYF.

The chain links TRBV5-4 to TRBJ2-5, with D tentatively TRBD1 (8 bases). The CDR3 covers 16 residues. Trimming cost V 4 bases and J 5 bases, with 21 bases left between them. Germline V gene data show CDR1 as SGHNT and CDR2 as YYREEE (reference sequence). The CDR3: CASSPAGAGGGETQYF. In DNA, the CDR3 is TGTGCCAGCAGCCCCGCGGGGGCAGGGGGCGGTGAGACCCAGTACTTC.

This clone came up a few times. The chain links TRBV14 to TRBJ1-1, with D hard to call. Germline CDR1 is SGHDN and CDR2 is FVKESK. V was cut by 4 bases and J by 2 bases, with 11 bases left in between. The CDR3 spans 14 residues. In DNA form, the CDR3 reads TGTGCCAGCAGCCCCCTTTGGGGAAACACTGAAGCTTTCTTT. Translated, it gives CASSPLWGNTEAFF.

The chain combines TRBV7-2 with TRBJ2-1; 9 bases agree with TRBD1. CDR1 and CDR2 from the germline V gene are SGHTA and FQGNSA. CDR3 size: 19 residues. With 3 bases clipped from V and 4 bases from J, the junction kept 16 bases outside the gene matches. The DNA of the CDR3 is TGTGCCAGCAGCTTTCAACTCCCCAGGCCGGGGACAGGGTACAATGAGCAGTTCTTC. It codes for CASSFQLPRPGTGYNEQFF.

The genes are TRBV7-2 and TRBJ2-7, with TRBD1 matching 9 bases. CDR3 length equals 15 residues. Germline assignment: CDR1 SGHTA and CDR2 FQGNSA. With V trimmed by 5 bases and J by 6 bases, 11 bases remained unmatched. The CDR3 DNA follows: TGTGCCAGCAGCGCCTGGGACAGGGAAAGGGGCGAGCAGTACTTC. The encoded protein is CASSAWDRERGEQYF.

The chain couples TRBV6-1 to TRBJ2-1; 7 nucleotides line up with TRBD2. V was pared by 0 bases and J by 0 bases, with 5 bases of the junction left unmatched. The CDR3 length is 17 residues. In germline, CDR1 is MNHNS, CDR2 SASEGT. The CDR3 spells CASSEAQRGSSYNEQFF. As DNA, the CDR3 is TGTGCCAGCAGTGAAGCTCAACGCGGGAGCTCCTACAATGAGCAGTTCTTC.

This rearrangement joins TRBV5-1 to TRBJ2-1, with 11 bases lining up with TRBD2. Germline values: CDR1 SGHRS, CDR2 YFSETQ. V dropped 4 bases and J dropped 8; count of bases not matched to a gene: 8. The CDR3 contains 15 residues. The CDR3 loop reads CASSDPTSGTDEQFF. CDR3 nucleotide sequence: TGCGCCAGCAGCGATCCGACTAGCGGGACCGATGAGCAGTTCTTC. Full variable domain (outside the CDR3, taken from reference TRBV5-1 and TRBJ2-1): KAGVTQTPRYLIKTRGQQVTLSCSPISGHRSVSWYQQTPGQGLQFLFEYFSETQRNKGNFPGRFSGRQFSNSRSEMNVSTLELGDSALYLCASSDPTSGTDEQFFGPGTRLTVL.

Comment on this clone: Different DNA sequences within this sample yield the same CDR3. The rearrangement uses TRBV9 and TRBJ2-7; 8 nucleotides agree with TRBD2. This CDR3 is built from 14 residues. V dropped 4 bases and J dropped 1; count of bases not matched to a gene: 4. CDR1 and CDR2 (germline): SGDLS, YYNGEE. The DNA for the CDR3 is TGTGCCAGCAGCACATCTAGCGGGTCCTACGAGCAGTACTTC. Amino acid sequence: CASSTSSGSYEQYF. Using reference TRBV9 and TRBJ2-7 for the parts outside the CDR3, the full variable domain is DSGVTQTPKHLITATGQRVTLRCSPRSGDLSVYWYQQSLDQGLQFLIQYYNGEERAKGNILERFSAQQFPDLHSELNLSSLELGDSALYFCASSTSSGSYEQYFGPGTRLTVT.

The J gene is TRBJ2-3, the V gene TRBV7-8, with D tentatively TRBD1 (5 bases). Germline V gene sequence: CDR1 SGHVS, CDR2 FQNEAQ. The CDR3 spans 14 residues. Between the trimmed V and J ends, which lost 5 bases and 5 bases, there was a span of 14 bases. The CDR3 region has the DNA TGTGCCAGCAGCCGACCAACAGGCTTAGATACGCAGTATTTT. Its translation: CASSRPTGLDTQYF.

The chain carries TRBV18 and TRBJ2-1; no clear D gene. Germline V CDR1 and CDR2: KGHSH, LQKENI. The CDR3 has 13 residues. The V gene lost 2 bases and the J gene lost 5 bases, with 7 bases spanning the gap. Written as DNA, the CDR3 is TGTGCCAGCTCACCATTTCCTAACAATGAGCAGTTCTTC. Translation gives CASSPFPNNEQFF. Using reference TRBV18 and TRBJ2-1 for the parts outside the CDR3, the full variable domain is NAGVMQNPRHLVRRRGQEARLRCSPMKGHSHVYWYRQLPEEGLKFMVYLQKENIIDESGMPKERFSAEFPKEGPSILRIQQVVRGDSAAYFCASSPFPNNEQFFGPGTRLTVL.

The V and J genes are TRBV6-1 and TRBJ1-3; D uncertain. CDR1 and CDR2 from the germline V gene are MNHNS and SASEGT. V lost 0 bases, J lost 0 bases, and 12 bases lay in between. This CDR3 has 17 amino acids. The CDR3 nucleotides read TGTGCCAGCAGTGAAGCATTGGCGTCAGTCTCTGGAAACACCATATATTTT. It specifies CASSEALASVSGNTIYF.

The chain recombines TRBV28 with TRBJ2-1; TRBD2 agrees at 14 bases. CDR3 size: 17 residues. V dropped 5 bases and J dropped 3; count of bases not matched to a gene: 6. Germline CDR1 and CDR2: MDHEN and SYDVKM. The CDR3 region is CASSSPGLAGVYNEQFF. The CDR3 DNA is TGTGCCAGCAGTAGCCCGGGACTAGCGGGAGTCTACAATGAGCAGTTCTTC.

The chain joins TRBV5-4 to TRBJ2-2; 12 bases map to TRBD2. Germline V lookup: CDR1 SGHNT, CDR2 YYREEE (reference sequence). The CDR3 extends over 16 amino acids. The junction had 8 bases not matched to a gene; V was cut back by 4 bases and J by 7 bases. Here the CDR3 DNA reads TGTGCCAGCAGCACAAGACTAGCGGGAGATGTCGGGGAGCTGTTTTTT. Translation: CASSTRLAGDVGELFF.

This rearrangement joins TRBV2 to TRBJ2-7; 7 nucleotides line up with TRBD2. The CDR3 covers 15 residues. Looked up from germline, CDR1 is SNHLY and CDR2 is FYNNEI. Unmatched junction bases numbered 8, after V lost 4 bases and J lost 2 bases. The CDR3 is CASSVSSSGTYEQYF. CDR3 nucleotides: TGTGCCAGCAGTGTCAGTTCTAGCGGAACCTACGAGCAGTACTTC.

The V call is TRBV5-1, the J call TRBJ2-3; D might be TRBD1 (5 bases). The CDR3 has 13 amino acids. Looked up from germline, CDR1 is SGHRS and CDR2 is YFSETQ. Trimming left V 3 bases short and J 4 bases short, with 9 bases between. The CDR3 sequence: CASSSGWSDTQYF. The DNA for the CDR3 is TGCGCCAGCAGCTCAGGGTGGTCAGATACGCAGTATTTT.

V usage is TRBV7-2 and J usage is TRBJ2-3, with TRBD2 matching over 7 bases. The CDR3 has 17 amino acids. CDR1 SGHTA and CDR2 FQGNSA come from the germline V gene. Trimming at V came to 2 bases and at J to 2 bases, leaving 10 bases not matched to a gene. DNA of the CDR3: TGTGCCAGCAGCTTAAAATTCCTAGCGGCCGACACAGATACGCAGTATTTT. The encoded protein is CASSLKFLAADTDTQYF. The whole variable domain, remainder taken from reference TRBV7-2 and TRBJ2-3, is GAGVSQSPSNKVTEKGKDVELRCDPISGHTALYWYRQSLGQGLEFLIYFQGNSAPDKSGLPSDRFSAERTGGSVSTLTIQRTQQEDSAVYLCASSLKFLAADTDTQYFGPGTRLTVL.

This clone has a handful of counts. This rearrangement joins TRBV7-9 to TRBJ1-1, with a possible D match to TRBD1 (5 bases). Germline V gene lookup returns CDR1 SEHNR and CDR2 FQNEAQ (reference sequence). Trimming took off 1 base at V and 4 bases at J, with 16 bases between the two ends. This CDR3 has 16 amino acids. Here the CDR3 reads CASSLGGTALGTEAFF. The CDR3 region has the DNA TGTGCCAGCAGCTTAGGGGGGACCGCCTTAGGCACTGAAGCTTTCTTT.

The rearrangement joins TRBV29-1 to TRBJ1-2; 9 bases map to TRBD1. Looked up from germline, CDR1 is SQVTM and CDR2 is ANQGSEA. V dropped 5 bases and J dropped 4; count of bases not matched to a gene: 5. The CDR3 loop spans 13 amino acids. The CDR3 protein is CSVTGGVGYGYTF. Written as DNA, the CDR3 is TGCAGCGTTACAGGGGGCGTGGGCTATGGCTACACCTTC.

The chain combines TRBV11-2 with TRBJ1-1; 12 bases are shared with TRBD1. Germline V lookup: CDR1 SGHAT, CDR2 FQNNGV. The trim removed 1 base at V and 1 base at J, leaving 7 bases unmatched. The CDR3 contains 18 residues. The CDR3 loop reads CASSLVGQGATTNTEAFF. The DNA of the CDR3 is TGTGCCAGCAGCTTAGTGGGACAGGGGGCGACCACGAACACTGAAGCTTTCTTT.